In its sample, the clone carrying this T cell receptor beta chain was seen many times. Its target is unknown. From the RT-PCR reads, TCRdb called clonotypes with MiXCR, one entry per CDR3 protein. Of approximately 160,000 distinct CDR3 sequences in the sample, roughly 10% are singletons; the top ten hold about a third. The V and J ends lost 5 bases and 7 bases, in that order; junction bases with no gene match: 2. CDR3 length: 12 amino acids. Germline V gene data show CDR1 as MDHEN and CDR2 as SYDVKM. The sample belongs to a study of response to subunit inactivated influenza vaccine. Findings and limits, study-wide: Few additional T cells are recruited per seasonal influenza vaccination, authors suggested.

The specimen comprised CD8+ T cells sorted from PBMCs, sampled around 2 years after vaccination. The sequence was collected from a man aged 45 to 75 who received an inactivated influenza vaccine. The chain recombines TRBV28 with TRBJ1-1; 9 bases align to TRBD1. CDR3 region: CASSTGGLEAFF. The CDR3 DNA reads TGTGCCAGCAGTACAGGGGGCCTTGAAGCTTTCTTT.